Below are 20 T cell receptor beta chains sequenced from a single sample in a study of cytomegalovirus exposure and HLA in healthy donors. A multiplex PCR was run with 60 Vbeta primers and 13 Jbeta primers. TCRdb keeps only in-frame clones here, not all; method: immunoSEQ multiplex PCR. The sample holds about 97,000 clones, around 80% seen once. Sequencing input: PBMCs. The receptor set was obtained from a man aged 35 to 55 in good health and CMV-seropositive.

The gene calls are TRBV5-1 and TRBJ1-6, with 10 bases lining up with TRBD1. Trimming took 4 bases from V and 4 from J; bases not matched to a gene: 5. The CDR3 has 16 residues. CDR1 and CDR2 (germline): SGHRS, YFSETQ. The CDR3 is CASSGGQGGYNSPLHF. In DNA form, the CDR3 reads TGCGCCAGCAGCGGTGGACAGGGGGGTTATAATTCACCCCTCCACTTT.

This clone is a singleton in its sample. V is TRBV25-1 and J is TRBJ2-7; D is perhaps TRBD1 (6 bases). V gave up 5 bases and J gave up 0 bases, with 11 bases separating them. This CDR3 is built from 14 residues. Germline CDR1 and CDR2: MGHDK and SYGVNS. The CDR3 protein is CASSLGTLSYEQYF. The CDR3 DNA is TGTGCCAGCAGTCTGGGGACACTCTCCTACGAGCAGTACTTC.

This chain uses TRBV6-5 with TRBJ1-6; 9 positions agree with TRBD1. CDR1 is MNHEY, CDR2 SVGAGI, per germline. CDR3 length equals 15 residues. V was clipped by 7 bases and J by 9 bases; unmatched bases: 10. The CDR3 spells CASTPGQGTGSPLHF. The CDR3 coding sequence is TGTGCCAGCACCCCAGGACAGGGGACGGGTTCACCCCTCCACTTT.

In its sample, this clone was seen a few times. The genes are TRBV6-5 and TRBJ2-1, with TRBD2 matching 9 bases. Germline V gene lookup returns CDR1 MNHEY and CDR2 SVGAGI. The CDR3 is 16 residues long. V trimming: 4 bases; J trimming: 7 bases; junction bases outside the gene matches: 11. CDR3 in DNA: TGTGCCAGCAGTTCTGGCGCGGGAGGGCTCGGGAATGAGCAGTTCTTC. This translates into CASSSGAGGLGNEQFF.

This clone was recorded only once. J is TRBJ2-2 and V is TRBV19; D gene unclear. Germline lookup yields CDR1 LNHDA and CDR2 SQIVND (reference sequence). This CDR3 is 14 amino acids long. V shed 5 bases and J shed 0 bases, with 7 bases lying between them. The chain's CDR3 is CASSLVANTGELFF. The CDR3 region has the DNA TGTGCCAGTAGTCTGGTAGCGAACACCGGGGAGCTGTTTTTT. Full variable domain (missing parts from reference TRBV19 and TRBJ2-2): DGGITQSPKYLFRKEGQNVTLSCEQNLNHDAMYWYRQDPGQGLRLIYYSQIVNDFQKGDIAEGYSVSREKKESFPLTVTSAQKNPTAFYLCASSLVANTGELFFGEGSRLTVL.

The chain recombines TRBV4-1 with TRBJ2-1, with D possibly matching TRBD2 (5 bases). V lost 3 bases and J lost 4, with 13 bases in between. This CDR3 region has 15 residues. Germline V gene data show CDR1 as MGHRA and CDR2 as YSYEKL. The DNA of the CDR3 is TGCGCCAGCAGCCAGGGCCTCGGGGTTTACAATGAGCAGTTCTTC. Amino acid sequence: CASSQGLGVYNEQFF.

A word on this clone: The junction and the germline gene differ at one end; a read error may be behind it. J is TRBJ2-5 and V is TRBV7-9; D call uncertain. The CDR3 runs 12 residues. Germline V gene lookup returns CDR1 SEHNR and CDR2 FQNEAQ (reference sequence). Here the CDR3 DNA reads TGTTCCAGCAGCCTGTACCAAGAGACCCAGTACTTC. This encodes CSSSLYQETQYF.

The CDR3 sequence: CASSVDQGRDGYTF. CDR3 bases: TGTGCCAGCAGCGTAGACCAGGGTAGAGATGGCTACACCTTC. The gene calls are TRBV9 and TRBJ1-2, with a tentative D call TRBD1 (5 bases). This CDR3 comprises 14 residues. With 0 bases removed from V and 6 bases from J, the gap between germline ends came to 12 bases. In germline, CDR1 is SGDLS, CDR2 YYNGEE. Combining the CDR3 with reference TRBV9 and TRBJ1-2 gives the whole variable domain DSGVTQTPKHLITATGQRVTLRCSPRSGDLSVYWYQQSLDQGLQFLIQYYNGEERAKGNILERFSAQQFPDLHSELNLSSLELGDSALYFCASSVDQGRDGYTFGSGTRLTVV.

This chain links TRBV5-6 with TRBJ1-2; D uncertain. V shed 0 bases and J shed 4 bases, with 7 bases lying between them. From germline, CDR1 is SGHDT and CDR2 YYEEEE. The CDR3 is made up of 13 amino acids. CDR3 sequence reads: CASSLGHLYGYTF. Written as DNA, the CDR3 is TGTGCCAGCAGCTTGGGACACCTCTATGGCTACACCTTC.

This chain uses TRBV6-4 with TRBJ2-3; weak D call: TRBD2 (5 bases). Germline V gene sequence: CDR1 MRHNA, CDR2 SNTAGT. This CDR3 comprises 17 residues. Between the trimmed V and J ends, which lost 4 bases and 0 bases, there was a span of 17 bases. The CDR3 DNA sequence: TGTGCCAGCAGTGGAGCCAAACGGGAAACTAGCACAGATACGCAGTATTTT. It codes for CASSGAKRETSTDTQYF.

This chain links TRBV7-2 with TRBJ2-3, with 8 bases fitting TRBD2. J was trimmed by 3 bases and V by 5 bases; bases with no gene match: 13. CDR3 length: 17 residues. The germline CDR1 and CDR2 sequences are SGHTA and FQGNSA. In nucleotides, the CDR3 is TGTGCCAGCAGCCCCCGAGTCGGCGGGAGGAGGACAGATACGCAGTATTTT. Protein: CASSPRVGGRRTDTQYF.

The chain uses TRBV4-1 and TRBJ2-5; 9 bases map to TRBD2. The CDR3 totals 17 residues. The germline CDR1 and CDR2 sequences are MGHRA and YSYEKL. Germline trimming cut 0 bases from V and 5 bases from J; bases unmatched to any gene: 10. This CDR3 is CASSQDAAGGPWETQYF. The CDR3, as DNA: TGCGCCAGCAGCCAAGATGCGGCGGGAGGGCCCTGGGAGACCCAGTACTTC.

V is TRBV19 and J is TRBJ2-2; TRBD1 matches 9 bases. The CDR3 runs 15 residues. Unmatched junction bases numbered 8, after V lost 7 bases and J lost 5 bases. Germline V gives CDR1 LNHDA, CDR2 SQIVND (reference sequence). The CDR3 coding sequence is TGTGCCAGTAAAAAGACAGGGGGGGAGACCGGGGAGCTGTTTTTT. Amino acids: CASKKTGGETGELFF.

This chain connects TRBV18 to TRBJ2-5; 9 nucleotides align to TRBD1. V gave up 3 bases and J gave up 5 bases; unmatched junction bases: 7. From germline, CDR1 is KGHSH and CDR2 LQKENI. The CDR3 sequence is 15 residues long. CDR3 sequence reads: CASSPEQGAGETQYF. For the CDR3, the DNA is TGTGCCAGCTCACCTGAACAGGGGGCTGGGGAGACCCAGTACTTC.

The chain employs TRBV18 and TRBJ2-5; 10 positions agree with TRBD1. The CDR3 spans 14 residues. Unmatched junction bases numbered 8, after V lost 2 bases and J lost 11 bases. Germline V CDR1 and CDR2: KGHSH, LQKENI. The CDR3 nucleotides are TGTGCCAGCTCACCAGGGACAGGGGCGTTTGAGCAGTACTTC. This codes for CASSPGTGAFEQYF.

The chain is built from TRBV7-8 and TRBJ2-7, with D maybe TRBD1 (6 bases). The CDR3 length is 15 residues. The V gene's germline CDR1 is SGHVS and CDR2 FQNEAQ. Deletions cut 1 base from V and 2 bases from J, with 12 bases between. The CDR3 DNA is TGTGCCAGCAGCTTAGGGGGGCTAGGTGCCTACGAGCAGTACTTC. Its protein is CASSLGGLGAYEQYF.

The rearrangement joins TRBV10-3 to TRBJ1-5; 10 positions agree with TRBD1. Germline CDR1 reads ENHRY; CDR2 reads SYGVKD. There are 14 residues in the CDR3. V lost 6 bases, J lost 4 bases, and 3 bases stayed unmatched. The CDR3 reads CAIRGTGVNQPQHF. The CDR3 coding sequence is TGTGCCATCAGGGGGACAGGGGTTAATCAGCCCCAGCATTTT.

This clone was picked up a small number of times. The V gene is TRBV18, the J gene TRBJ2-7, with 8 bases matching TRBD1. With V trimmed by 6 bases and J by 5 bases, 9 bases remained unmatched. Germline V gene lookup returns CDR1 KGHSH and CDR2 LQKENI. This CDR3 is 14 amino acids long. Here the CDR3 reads CASSPDRAFNEQYF. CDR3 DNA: TGTGCCAGCTCGCCGGACAGGGCATTCAACGAGCAGTACTTC.

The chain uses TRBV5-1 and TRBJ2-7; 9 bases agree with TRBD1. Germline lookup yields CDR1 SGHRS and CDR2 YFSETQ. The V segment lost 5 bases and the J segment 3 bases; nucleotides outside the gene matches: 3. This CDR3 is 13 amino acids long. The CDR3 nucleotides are TGCGCCAGCAGTGGGACAGGGTTCTACGAGCAGTACTTC. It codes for CASSGTGFYEQYF.

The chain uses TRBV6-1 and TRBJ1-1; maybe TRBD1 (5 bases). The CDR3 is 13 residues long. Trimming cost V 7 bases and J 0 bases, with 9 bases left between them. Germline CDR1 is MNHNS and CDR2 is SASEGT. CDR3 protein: CASKTGMNTEAFF. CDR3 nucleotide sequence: TGTGCCAGCAAAACAGGTATGAACACTGAAGCTTTCTTT.